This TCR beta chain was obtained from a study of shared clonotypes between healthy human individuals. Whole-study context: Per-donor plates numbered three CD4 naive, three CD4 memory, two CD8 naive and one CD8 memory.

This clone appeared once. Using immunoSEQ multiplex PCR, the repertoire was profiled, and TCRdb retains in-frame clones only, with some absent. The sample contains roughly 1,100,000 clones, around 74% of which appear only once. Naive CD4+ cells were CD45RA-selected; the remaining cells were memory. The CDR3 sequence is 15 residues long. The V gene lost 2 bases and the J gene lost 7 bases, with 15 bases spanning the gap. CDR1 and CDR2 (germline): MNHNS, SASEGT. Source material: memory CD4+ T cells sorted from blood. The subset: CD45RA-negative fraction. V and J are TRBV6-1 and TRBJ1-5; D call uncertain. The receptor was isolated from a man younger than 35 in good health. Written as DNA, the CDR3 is TGTGCCAGCAGTGAACTTGGGTTAGGAGAACAGCCCCAGCATTTT. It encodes CASSELGLGEQPQHF.